These 8 T cell receptor beta chains were all obtained from the same sample, sequenced in a study of blood T cell repertoires in COVID-19 (dated by TCRdb to the early 2020s). Library creation used the immunoSEQ multiplex PCR assay. TCRdb took this table from immuneACCESS and kept in-frame rearrangements with V and J called. Such tables lack part of the clones; where checked against another copy, unresolved V genes explain under half of the gap, and the rest is unexplained. The sample contains more than 100,000 clones, around 84% of them found a single time. The ten top clones hold 2% to 3% of the sample. Sequenced input: PBMCs or T cells enriched from blood (not recorded which). Source of these receptors: a man between 40 and 49 years old with acute COVID-19.

The chain links TRBV3-1 (or the pseudogene TRBV3-2) to TRBJ2-5; 9 positions match TRBD1. Germline lookup yields CDR1 LGHDT and CDR2 YNNKEL (reference sequence). This CDR3 spans 16 amino acids. J was trimmed by 4 bases and V by 4 bases; bases with no gene match: 10. CDR3 sequence reads: CASSPPVGTGTETQYF. In DNA, the CDR3 is TGTGCCAGCAGCCCCCCGGTAGGGACAGGGACAGAGACCCAGTACTTC.

This chain links TRBV5-1 with TRBJ2-5; tentatively, D is TRBD2 (6 bases). With 0 bases removed from V and 2 bases from J, the gap between germline ends came to 14 bases. Germline lookup yields CDR1 SGHRS and CDR2 YFSETQ. The CDR3 totals 16 residues. The CDR3 sequence is CASSLGPGEGQETQYF. The CDR3 DNA follows: TGCGCCAGCAGCTTGGGACCGGGAGAGGGGCAAGAGACCCAGTACTTC.

This clone was seen once. CDR3 region: CASSWGPDYEQYF. CDR3 nucleotides: TGTGCCAGCAGTTGGGGCCCGGATTACGAGCAGTACTTC. The rearrangement joins TRBV27 to TRBJ2-7; a weak D match, TRBD1 (5 bases). Trimming left V 4 bases short and J 4 bases short, with 11 bases between. Germline V gives CDR1 MNHEY, CDR2 SMNVEV (reference sequence). The CDR3 totals 13 residues.

V usage is TRBV19 and J usage is TRBJ1-6; 7 positions agree with TRBD1. CDR1 is LNHDA, CDR2 SQIVND, per germline (reference sequence). V was pared by 3 bases and J by 6 bases, with 8 bases of the junction left unmatched. The CDR3 has 16 residues. The CDR3 nucleotides read TGTGCCAGTAGTATTCGAGGGGGCCGATCTAATTCACCCCTCCACTTT. This gives the protein CASSIRGGRSNSPLHF.

This chain links TRBV3-1 (or the pseudogene TRBV3-2) with TRBJ2-7; 8 bases are a match to TRBD1. Losses at the gene ends were 1 base for V and 5 bases for J; bases not matched to a gene: 7. CDR1 and CDR2 (germline): LGHDT, YNNKEL (reference sequence). The CDR3 loop spans 15 amino acids. The chain's CDR3 is CASSQAKGQVDEQYF. CDR3 in DNA: TGTGCCAGCAGCCAAGCCAAGGGACAGGTCGACGAGCAGTACTTC.

The rearrangement uses TRBV9 and TRBJ1-3; 7 nucleotides align to TRBD1. The V and J ends lost 3 bases and 0 bases, in that order; junction bases with no gene match: 9. The germline gives CDR1 SGDLS, CDR2 YYNGEE. There are 17 residues in the CDR3. CDR3 amino acids: CASSAISSGGSGNTIYF. As DNA, the CDR3 is TGTGCCAGCAGCGCCATTTCGTCAGGGGGCTCTGGAAACACCATATATTTT.

The CDR3 DNA reads as TGTGCCAGTAGTATAGCTGATAATTCACCCCTCCACTTT. As protein: CASSIADNSPLHF. The gene calls are TRBV19 and TRBJ1-6, with D hard to call. Trimming stripped 1 base from V and 5 bases from J, with 3 bases between. The CDR3 totals 13 residues. In germline, CDR1 is LNHDA, CDR2 SQIVND (reference sequence).

This chain joins TRBV5-1 and TRBJ2-3; TRBD1 is a possible D gene (5 bases). V lost 0 bases and J lost 9, with 14 bases in between. CDR3 size: 14 residues. Germline CDR1 is SGHRS and CDR2 is YFSETQ. The CDR3: CASSLAKEGETQYF. The DNA for the CDR3 is TGCGCCAGCAGCTTGGCCAAGGAAGGGGAAACGCAGTATTTT. The full variable domain, rest sourced from reference TRBV5-1 and TRBJ2-3, is KAGVTQTPRYLIKTRGQQVTLSCSPISGHRSVSWYQQTPGQGLQFLFEYFSETQRNKGNFPGRFSGRQFSNSRSEMNVSTLELGDSALYLCASSLAKEGETQYFGPGTRLTVL.